The text below deals with one T cell receptor beta chain. What it binds is not known. CDR3 length: 17 amino acids. J was trimmed by 4 bases and V by 6 bases; bases with no gene match: 7. Germline V gives CDR1 MNHEY, CDR2 SVGEGT. Data came from immunoSEQ multiplex PCR; TCRdb stores just in-frame clones and leaves some out. The sample includes around 70,000 clones, roughly 85% of them seen just once. These data come from a study of T cell responses to AZD1222 COVID-19 vaccine. Study results and limitations: Repertoire sampling was restricted to post-peak T cell response timepoints. Close to half of all spike-specific TCRs reportedly target regions of the variants that are unmutated. The span of vaccine-associated CD4 TCRs extended across spike, with dominance at 160-218 and 743-854. Clonal diversity was possibly underestimated, and the donors were mostly white British, with more females.

The chain employs TRBV6-2 or TRBV6-3 and TRBJ2-1; 15 positions match TRBD2. Sequenced material: peripheral blood, taken on day 0 of AZD1222 vaccination. The clonotype comes from an adult in good health. This CDR3 reads CASSSPGLAGGYNEQFF. The CDR3 nucleotides read TGTGCCAGCAGCTCTCCGGGACTAGCGGGGGGTTACAATGAGCAGTTCTTC.